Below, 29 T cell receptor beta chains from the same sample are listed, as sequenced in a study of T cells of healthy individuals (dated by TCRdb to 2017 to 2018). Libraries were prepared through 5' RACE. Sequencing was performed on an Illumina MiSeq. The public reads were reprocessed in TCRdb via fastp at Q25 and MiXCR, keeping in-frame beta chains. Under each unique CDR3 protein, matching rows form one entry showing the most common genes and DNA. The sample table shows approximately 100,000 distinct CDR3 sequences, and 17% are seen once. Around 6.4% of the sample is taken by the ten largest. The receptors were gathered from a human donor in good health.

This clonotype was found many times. The CDR3 DNA sequence: TGTGCCAGCAGTCCCCGGACATTCCACGAGCAGTACTTC. Translating it yields CASSPRTFHEQYF. V is TRBV28 and J is TRBJ2-7; the D gene is possibly TRBD1 (5 bases). The ends were cut back, 5 bases at V and 5 bases at J, with 13 bases in the middle. This CDR3 has 13 amino acids. Germline CDR1 is MDHEN and CDR2 is SYDVKM. The full variable domain, in which reference TRBV28 and TRBJ2-7 provide the parts outside the CDR3, is DVKVTQSSRYLVKRTGEKVFLECVQDMDHENMFWYRQDPGLGLRLIYFSYDVKMKEKGDIPEGYSVSREKKERFSLILESASTNQTSMYLCASSPRTFHEQYFGPGTRLTVT.

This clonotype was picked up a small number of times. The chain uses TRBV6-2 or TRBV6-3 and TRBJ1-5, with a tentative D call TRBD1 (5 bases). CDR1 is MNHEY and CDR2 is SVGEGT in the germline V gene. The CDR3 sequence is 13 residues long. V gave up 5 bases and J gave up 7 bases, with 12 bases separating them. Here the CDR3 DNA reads TGTGCCAGCAGTGTGGACACATGGCAGCCCCAGCATTTT. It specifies CASSVDTWQPQHF.

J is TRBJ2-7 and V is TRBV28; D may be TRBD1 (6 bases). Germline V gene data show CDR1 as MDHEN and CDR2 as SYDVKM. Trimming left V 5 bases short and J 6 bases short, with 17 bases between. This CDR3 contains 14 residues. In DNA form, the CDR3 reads TGTGCCAGCAGTCCCCAGGGGCGCTCCGCCGAGCAGTACTTC. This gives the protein CASSPQGRSAEQYF. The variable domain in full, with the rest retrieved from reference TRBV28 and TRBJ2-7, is DVKVTQSSRYLVKRTGEKVFLECVQDMDHENMFWYRQDPGLGLRLIYFSYDVKMKEKGDIPEGYSVSREKKERFSLILESASTNQTSMYLCASSPQGRSAEQYFGPGTRLTVT.

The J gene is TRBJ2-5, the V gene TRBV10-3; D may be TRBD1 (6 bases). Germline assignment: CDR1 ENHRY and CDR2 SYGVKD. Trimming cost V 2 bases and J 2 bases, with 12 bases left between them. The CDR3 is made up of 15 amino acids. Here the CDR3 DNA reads TGTGCCATCAGTGAGAAAATCGGACAGCAAGAGACCCAGTACTTC. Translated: CAISEKIGQQETQYF.

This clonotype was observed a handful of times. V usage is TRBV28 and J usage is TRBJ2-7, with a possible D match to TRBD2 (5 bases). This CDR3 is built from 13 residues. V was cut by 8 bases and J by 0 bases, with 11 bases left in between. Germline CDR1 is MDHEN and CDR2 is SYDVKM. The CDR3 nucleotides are TGTGCCAGCTCTTGGACTGACTCCTACGAGCAGTACTTC. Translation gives CASSWTDSYEQYF.

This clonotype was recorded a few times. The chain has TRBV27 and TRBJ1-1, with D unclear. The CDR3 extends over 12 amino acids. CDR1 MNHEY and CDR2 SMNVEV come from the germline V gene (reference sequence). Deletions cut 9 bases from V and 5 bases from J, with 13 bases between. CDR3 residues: CASKASGTEAFF. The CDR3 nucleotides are TGTGCCAGTAAAGCTTCGGGGACTGAAGCTTTCTTT.

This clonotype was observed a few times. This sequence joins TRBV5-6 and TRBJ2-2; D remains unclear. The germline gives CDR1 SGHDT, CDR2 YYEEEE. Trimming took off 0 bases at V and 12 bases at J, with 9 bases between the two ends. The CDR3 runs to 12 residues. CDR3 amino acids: CASSLGVEKLFF. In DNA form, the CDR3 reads TGTGCCAGCAGCTTGGGGGTCGAAAAGCTGTTTTTT.

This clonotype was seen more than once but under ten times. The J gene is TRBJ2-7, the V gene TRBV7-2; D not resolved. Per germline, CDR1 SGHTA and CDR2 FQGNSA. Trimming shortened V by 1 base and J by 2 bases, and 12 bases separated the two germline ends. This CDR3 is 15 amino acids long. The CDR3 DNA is TGTGCCAGCAGCTTAGGCCCCTACAGAGCCTACGAGCAGTACTTC. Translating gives CASSLGPYRAYEQYF.

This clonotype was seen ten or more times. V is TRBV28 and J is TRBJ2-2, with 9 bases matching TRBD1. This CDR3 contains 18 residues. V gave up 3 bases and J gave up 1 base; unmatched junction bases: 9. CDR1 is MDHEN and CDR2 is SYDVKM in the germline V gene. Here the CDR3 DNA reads TGTGCCAGCAGTTTTCCCCTCCACAGGGGGCTGAACACCGGGGAGCTGTTTTTT. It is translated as CASSFPLHRGLNTGELFF.

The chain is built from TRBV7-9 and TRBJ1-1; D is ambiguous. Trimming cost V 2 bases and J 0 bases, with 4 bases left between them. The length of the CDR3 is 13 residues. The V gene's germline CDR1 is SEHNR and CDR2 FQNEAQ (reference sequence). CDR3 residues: CASSLHLNTEAFF. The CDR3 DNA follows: TGTGCCAGCAGCTTACATTTGAACACTGAAGCTTTCTTT.

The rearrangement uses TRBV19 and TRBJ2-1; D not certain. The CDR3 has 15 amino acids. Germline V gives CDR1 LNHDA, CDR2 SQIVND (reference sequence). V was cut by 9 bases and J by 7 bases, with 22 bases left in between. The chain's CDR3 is CASHPTWAILNEQFF. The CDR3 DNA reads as TGTGCCAGCCACCCCACCTGGGCCATACTAAATGAGCAGTTCTTC.

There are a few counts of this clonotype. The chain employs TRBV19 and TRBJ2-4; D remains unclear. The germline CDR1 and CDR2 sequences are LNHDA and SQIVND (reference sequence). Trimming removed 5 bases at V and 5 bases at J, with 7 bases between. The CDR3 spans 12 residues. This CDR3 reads CASSPGQNIQYF. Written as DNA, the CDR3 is TGTGCCAGTAGTCCTGGACAAAACATTCAGTACTTC.

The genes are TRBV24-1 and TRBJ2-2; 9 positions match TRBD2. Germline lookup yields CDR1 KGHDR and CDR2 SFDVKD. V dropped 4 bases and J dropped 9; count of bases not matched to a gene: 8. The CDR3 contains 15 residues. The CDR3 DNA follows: TGTGCCACCAGTGAAACGACTAGCGGTCGACGGGAGCTGTTTTTT. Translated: CATSETTSGRRELFF.

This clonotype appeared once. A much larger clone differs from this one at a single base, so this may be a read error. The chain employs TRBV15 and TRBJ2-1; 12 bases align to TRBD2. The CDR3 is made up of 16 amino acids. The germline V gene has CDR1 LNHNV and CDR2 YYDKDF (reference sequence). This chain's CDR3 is CAASRAIGLAGWEQFF. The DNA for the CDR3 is TGTGCCGCCAGCAGAGCGATTGGACTAGCGGGGTGGGAGCAGTTCTTC. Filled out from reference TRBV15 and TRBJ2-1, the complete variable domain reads DAMVIQNPRYQVTQFGKPVTLSCSQTLNHNVMYWYQQKSSQAPKLLFHYYDKDFNNEADTPDNFQSRRPNTSFCFLDIRSPGLGDTAMYLCAASRAIGLAGWEQFFGPGTRLTVL.

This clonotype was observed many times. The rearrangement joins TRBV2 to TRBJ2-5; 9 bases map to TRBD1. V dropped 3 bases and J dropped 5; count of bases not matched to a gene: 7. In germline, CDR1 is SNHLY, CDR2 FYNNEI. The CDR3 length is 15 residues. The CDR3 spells CASSEGTGRGETQYF. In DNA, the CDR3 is TGTGCCAGCAGTGAGGGGACAGGGAGAGGGGAGACCCAGTACTTC.

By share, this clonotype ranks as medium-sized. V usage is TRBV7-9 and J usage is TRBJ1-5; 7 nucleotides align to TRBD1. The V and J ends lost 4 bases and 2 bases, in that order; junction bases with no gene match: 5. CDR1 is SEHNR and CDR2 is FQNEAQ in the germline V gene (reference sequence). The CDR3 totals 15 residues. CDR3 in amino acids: CASSSTGPGNQPQHF. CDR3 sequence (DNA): TGTGCCAGCAGCTCGACAGGGCCAGGCAATCAGCCCCAGCATTTT. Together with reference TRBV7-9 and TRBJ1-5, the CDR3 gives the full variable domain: DTGVSQNPRHKITKRGQNVTFRCDPISEHNRLYWYRQTLGQGPEFLTYFQNEAQLEKSRLLSDRFSAERPKGSFSTLEIQRTEQGDSAMYLCASSSTGPGNQPQHFGDGTRLSIL.

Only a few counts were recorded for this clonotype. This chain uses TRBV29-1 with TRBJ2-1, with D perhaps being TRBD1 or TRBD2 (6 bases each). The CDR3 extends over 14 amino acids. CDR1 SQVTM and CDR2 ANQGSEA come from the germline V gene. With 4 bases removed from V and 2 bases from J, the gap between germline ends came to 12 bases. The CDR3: CSVVRGTPYNEQFF. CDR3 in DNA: TGCAGCGTTGTAAGGGGGACTCCCTACAATGAGCAGTTCTTC.

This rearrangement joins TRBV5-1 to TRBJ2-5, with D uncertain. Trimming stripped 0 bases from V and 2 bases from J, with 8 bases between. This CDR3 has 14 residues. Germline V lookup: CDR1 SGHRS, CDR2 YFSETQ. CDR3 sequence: CASSLDGNQETQYF. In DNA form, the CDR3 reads TGCGCCAGCAGCTTGGATGGGAATCAAGAGACCCAGTACTTC.

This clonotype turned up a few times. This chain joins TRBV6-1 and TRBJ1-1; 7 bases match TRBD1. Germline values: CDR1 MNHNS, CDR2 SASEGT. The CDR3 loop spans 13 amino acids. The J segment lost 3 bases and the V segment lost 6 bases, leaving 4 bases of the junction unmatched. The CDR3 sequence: CASRQGKDTEAFF. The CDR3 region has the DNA TGTGCCAGCAGACAGGGGAAGGACACTGAAGCTTTCTTT.

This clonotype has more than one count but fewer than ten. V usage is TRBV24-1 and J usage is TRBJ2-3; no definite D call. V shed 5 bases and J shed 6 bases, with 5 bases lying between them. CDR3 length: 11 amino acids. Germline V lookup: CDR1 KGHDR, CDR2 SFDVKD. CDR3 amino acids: CATSGSDTQYF. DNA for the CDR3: TGTGCCACCAGTGGGAGTGATACGCAGTATTTT.

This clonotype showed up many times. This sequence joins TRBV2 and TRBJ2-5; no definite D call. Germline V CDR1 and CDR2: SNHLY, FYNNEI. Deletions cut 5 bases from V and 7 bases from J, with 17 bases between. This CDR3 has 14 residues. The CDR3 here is CASSTPLDRWTQYF. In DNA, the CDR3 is TGTGCCAGCAGTACCCCATTAGACCGCTGGACCCAGTACTTC.

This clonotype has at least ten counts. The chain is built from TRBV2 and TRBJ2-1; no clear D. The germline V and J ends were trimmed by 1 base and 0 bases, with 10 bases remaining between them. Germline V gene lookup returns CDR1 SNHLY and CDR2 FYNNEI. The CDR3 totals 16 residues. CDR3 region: CASSEVGGSSYNEQFF. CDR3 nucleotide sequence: TGTGCCAGCAGTGAAGTAGGCGGAAGCTCCTACAATGAGCAGTTCTTC.

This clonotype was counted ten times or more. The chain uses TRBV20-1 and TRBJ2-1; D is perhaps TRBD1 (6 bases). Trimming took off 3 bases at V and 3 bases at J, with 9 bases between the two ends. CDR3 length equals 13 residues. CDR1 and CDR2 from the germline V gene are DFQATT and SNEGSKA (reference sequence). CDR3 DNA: TGCAGTGCTAGGGGGGCGGTCTACAATGAGCAGTTCTTC. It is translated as CSARGAVYNEQFF.

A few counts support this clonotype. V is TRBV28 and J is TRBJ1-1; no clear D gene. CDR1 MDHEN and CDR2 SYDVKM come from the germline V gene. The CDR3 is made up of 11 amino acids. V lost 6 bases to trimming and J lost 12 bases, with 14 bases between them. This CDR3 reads CASRDTRKTFF. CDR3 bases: TGTGCCAGCAGGGATACAAGGAAAACTTTCTTT.

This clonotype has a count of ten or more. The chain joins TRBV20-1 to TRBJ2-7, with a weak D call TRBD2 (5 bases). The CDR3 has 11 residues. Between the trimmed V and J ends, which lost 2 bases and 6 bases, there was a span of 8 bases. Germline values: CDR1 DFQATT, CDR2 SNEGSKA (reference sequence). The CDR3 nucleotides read TGCAGTGCTAGACTAGCTCTCGAGCAGTACTTC. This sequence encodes CSARLALEQYF.

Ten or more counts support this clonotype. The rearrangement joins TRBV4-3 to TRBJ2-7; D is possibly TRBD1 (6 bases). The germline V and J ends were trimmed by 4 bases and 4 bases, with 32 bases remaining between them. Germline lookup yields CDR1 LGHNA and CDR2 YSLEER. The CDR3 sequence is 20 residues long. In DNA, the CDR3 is TGCGCCAGCAGCCCCGACACTATGGGAAACACAGGGTTTTGTCCATACGAGCAGTACTTC. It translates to CASSPDTMGNTGFCPYEQYF.

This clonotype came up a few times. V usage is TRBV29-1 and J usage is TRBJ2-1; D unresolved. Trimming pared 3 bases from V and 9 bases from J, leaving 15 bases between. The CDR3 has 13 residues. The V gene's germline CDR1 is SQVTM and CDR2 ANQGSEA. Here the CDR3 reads CSVDAASWGEQFF. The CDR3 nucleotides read TGCAGCGTTGACGCGGCTAGTTGGGGTGAGCAGTTCTTC.

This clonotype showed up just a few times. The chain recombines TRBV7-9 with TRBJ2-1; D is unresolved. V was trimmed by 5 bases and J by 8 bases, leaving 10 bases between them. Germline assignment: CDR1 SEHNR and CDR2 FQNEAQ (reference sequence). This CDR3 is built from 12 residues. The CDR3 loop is CASSASTYEQFF. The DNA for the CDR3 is TGTGCCAGCAGCGCATCCACGTATGAGCAGTTCTTC. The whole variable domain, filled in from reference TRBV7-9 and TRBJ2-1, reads DTGVSQNPRHKITKRGQNVTFRCDPISEHNRLYWYRQTLGQGPEFLTYFQNEAQLEKSRLLSDRFSAERPKGSFSTLEIQRTEQGDSAMYLCASSASTYEQFFGPGTRLTVL.

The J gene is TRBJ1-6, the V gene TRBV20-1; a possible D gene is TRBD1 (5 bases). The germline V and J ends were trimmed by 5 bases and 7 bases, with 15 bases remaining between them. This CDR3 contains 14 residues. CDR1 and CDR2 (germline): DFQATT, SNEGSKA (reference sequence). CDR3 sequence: CSASQGTRNSPLHF. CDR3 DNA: TGCAGTGCTTCCCAAGGGACTAGGAATTCACCCCTCCACTTT.